This T cell receptor (beta chain) was identified in a study of cytomegalovirus exposure and HLA in healthy donors (TCRdb year 2017). With regard to the full study: A later analysis indicated that the 95 to 150 validation repertoires were generated on the platform also employed for the roughly 730 repertoires of the first cohort. The study was designed to test whether signatures of past pathogen exposure could be identified by cataloging public T cell receptors. Besides the first cohort of about 730 subjects, a separate validation cohort made up of 90 to 150 different subjects was used. To predict cytomegalovirus infection status, the study brought together high-throughput TCR immunosequencing, statistical association of individual TCRs with disease status, and machine learning. On the study overall, not on this receptor specifically: In the study, 150 to 200 TCR beta chains were listed as associated with cytomegalovirus. All 120 or so repertoires were used to score co-occurrence in the validation cohort in a later analysis, because that analysis had no HLA typing for the cohort. Across donors, most TCR sequences were observed very rarely, whereas some public TCRs were present in many individuals. Subsequent analysis determined that TCRs grouped into clusters in the first cohort also showed a tendency toward co-occurrence across the roughly 130 validation repertoires, and approximately 94% of cluster scores exceeded 0. The classifier was reported to diagnose cytomegalovirus status with high specificity and sensitivity in both the original cohort and the validation cohort. A few of the identified cytomegalovirus-associated TCR beta chains were confirmed in vitro to be specific for cytomegalovirus antigens. The authors suggested that the approach could potentially be generalized to other disease states and immunological phenotypes.

As concerns this clone: Which antigen it targets is not known. One base away there is no much larger clone; base qualities are not given.

Donors formed part of the validation cohort, which comprised 120 or so subjects and was distinct from the first cohort of 670 or so subjects. The CDR3 measures 14 amino acids from cysteine to phenylalanine. Only the CDR3 DNA stays, 42 bases, in frame from base 1. CDR1 ENHRY and CDR2 SYGVKD are derived from the germline V gene. The V end loses 10 bases and the J end loses 0 bases, and a stretch of 16 bases separates them. Library method: the immunoSEQ multiplex PCR assay. For the original study's pipeline: A statistical classification framework was built for diagnosing cytomegalovirus status from the catalog of TCR beta chain sequences. In TCRdb, the immuneACCESS table is reduced to in-frame sequences with V and J assigned. These tables do not hold every clone; where another copy was compared, an unresolved V gene accounts for under half, and the others remain unexplained. V, J and clone size were drawn from that table, and D and trimming were deduced from the DNA. The sample table contains about 78,000 clones; only one count was recorded for almost 97% of them. 1.6% of the sample rests with the top ten.

The sequencing input was PBMCs. The chain employs TRBV10-3 and TRBJ2-7; no D segment can be confidently identified. This receptor was identified in a man younger than 35 in good health and CMV-seropositive. The DNA sequence is TGTGCCACCACCCCTGCGGTTGGCTCCTACGAGCAGTACTTC. This codes for CATTPAVGSYEQYF.